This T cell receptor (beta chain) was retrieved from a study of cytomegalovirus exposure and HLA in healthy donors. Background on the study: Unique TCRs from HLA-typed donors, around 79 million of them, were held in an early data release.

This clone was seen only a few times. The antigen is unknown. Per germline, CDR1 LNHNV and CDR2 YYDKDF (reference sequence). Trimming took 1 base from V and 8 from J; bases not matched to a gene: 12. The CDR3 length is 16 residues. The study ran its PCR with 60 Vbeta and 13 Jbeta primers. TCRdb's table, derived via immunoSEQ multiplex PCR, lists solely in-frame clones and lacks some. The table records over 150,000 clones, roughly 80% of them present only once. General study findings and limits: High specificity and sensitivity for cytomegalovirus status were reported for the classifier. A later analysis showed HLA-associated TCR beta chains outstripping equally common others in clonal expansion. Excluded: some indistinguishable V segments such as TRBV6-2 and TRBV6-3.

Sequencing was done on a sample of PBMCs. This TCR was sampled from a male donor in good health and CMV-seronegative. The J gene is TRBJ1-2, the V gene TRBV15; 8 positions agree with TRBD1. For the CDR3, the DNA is TGTGCCACCAGCAGAGGGGGCTGGGACAGGAAGGGAGGCTACACCTTC. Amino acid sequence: CATSRGGWDRKGGYTF.